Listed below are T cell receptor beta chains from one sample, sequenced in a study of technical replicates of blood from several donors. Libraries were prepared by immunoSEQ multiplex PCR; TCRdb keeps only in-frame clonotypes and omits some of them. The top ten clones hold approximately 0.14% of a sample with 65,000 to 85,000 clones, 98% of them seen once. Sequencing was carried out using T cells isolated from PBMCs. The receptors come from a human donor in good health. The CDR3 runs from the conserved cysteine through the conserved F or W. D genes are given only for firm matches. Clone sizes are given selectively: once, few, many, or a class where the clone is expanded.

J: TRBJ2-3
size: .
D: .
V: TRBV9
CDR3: CASSLLDVETQYF
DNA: TGTGCCAGCAGCCTGCTTGACGTGGAGACGCAGTATTTT

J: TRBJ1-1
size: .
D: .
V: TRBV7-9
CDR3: CASSLAGNTEAFF
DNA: TGTGCCAGCAGCCTGGCAGGGAACACTGAAGCTTTCTTT

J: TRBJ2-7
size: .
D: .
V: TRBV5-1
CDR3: CASSFERVLYEQYF
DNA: TGCGCCAGCAGCTTCGAGCGGGTGCTCTACGAGCAGTACTTC

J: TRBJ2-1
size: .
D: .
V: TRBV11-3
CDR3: CASSLDGAGPYREQFF
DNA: TGTGCCAGCAGCTTAGATGGGGCGGGACCCTATCGAGAGCAGTTCTTC

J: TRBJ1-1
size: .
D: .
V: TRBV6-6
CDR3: CASSQTFSLDTEAFF
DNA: TGTGCCAGCAGTCAAACATTCTCCCTTGACACTGAAGCTTTCTTT

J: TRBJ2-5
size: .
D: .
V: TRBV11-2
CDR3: CASSFTDFQETQYF
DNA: TGTGCCAGCAGCTTTACGGACTTCCAAGAGACCCAGTACTTC

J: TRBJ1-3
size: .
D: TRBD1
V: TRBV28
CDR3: CASSIQGPSAGNTIYF
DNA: TGTGCCAGCAGCATACAGGGGCCCAGCGCGGGAAACACCATATATTTT

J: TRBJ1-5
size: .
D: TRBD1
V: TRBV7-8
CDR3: CASSFNVGQGTNQPQHF
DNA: TGTGCCAGCAGCTTCAATGTAGGACAGGGGACAAATCAGCCCCAGCATTTT

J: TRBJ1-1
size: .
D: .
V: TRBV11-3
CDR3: CASSLGSGTGTEAFF
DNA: TGTGCCAGCAGCTTAGGTTCCGGAACGGGCACTGAAGCTTTCTTT

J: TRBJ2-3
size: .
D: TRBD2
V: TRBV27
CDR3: CASSFRLAGGPGSRDTQYF
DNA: TGTGCCAGCAGTTTCCGCCTAGCGGGGGGGCCAGGTAGCAGAGATACGCAGTATTTT

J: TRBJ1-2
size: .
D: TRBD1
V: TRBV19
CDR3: CASSIETGVDGYTF
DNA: TGTGCCAGTAGTATAGAAACAGGGGTAGACGGCTACACCTTC

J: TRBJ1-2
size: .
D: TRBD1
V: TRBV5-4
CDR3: CASTLNRGEYGYTF
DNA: TGTGCCAGCACCTTAAACAGGGGGGAGTATGGCTACACCTTC

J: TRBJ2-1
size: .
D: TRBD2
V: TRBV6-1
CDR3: CASQVLAGGRGEQFF
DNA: TGTGCCAGCCAAGTGTTGGCGGGAGGGAGAGGTGAGCAGTTCTTC

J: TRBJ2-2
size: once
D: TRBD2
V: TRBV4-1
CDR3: CASSQASGNTGELFF
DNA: TGCGCCAGCAGCCAAGCTAGCGGGAACACCGGGGAGCTGTTTTTT

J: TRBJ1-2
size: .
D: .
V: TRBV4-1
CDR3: CASTSFRGANYGYTF
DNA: TGCGCCAGCACCTCTTTCCGGGGAGCTAACTATGGCTACACCTTC

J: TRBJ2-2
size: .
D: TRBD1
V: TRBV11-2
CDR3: CASSLGTDYTGELFF
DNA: TGTGCCAGCAGCTTGGGGACAGATTACACCGGGGAGCTGTTTTTT

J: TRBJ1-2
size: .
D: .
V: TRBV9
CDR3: CASSVGPGPYGYTF
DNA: TGTGCCAGCAGCGTAGGGCCGGGTCCCTATGGCTACACCTTC

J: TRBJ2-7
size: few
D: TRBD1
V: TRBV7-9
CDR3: CASSPQGAYEQYF
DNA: TGTGCCAGCAGCCCTCAGGGGGCTTACGAGCAGTACTTC

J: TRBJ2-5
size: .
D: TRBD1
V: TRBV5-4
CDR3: CASSPRTGEGETQYF
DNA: TGTGCCAGCAGCCCCCGGACAGGGGAAGGAGAGACCCAGTACTTC

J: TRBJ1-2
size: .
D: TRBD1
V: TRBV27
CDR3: CASSFRRGLYGYTF
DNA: TGTGCCAGCAGTTTCAGGAGGGGGCTCTATGGCTACACCTTC

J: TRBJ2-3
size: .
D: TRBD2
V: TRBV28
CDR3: CASSSLAGASTDTQYF
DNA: TGTGCCAGCAGCTCACTAGCGGGGGCCTCCACAGATACGCAGTATTTT

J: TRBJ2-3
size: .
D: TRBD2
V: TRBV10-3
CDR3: CAIREREGFTDTQYF
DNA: TGTGCCATCAGGGAGAGGGAGGGATTCACAGATACGCAGTATTTT

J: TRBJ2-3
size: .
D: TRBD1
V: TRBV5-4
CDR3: CASSFPGQNTDTQYF
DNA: TGTGCCAGCAGCTTCCCGGGACAGAACACAGATACGCAGTATTTT

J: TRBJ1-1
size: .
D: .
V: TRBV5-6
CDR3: CASSFGSYTEAFF
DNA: TGTGCCAGCAGCTTCGGGAGCTACACTGAAGCTTTCTTT

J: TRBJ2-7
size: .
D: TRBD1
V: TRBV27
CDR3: CASRPRGSSQTYEQYF
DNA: TGTGCCAGCAGACCCAGGGGGTCATCTCAGACCTACGAGCAGTACTTC

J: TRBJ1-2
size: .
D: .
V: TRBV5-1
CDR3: CASSTLIGPGRYGYTF
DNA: TGCGCCAGCAGCACCCTCATTGGTCCAGGGCGGTATGGCTACACCTTC

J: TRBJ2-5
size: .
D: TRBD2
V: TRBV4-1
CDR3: CASSHGWASGIEETQYF
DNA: TGCGCCAGCAGCCACGGCTGGGCTAGCGGGATTGAAGAGACCCAGTACTTC

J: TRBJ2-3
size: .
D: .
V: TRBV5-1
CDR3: CASREGAFPADTQYF
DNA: TGCGCCAGCAGGGAAGGAGCGTTCCCGGCAGATACGCAGTATTTT

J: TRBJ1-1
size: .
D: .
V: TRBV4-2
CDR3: CASSQVTTGPERVGSEAFF
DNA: TGTGCCAGCAGCCAAGTAACTACAGGGCCTGAACGGGTAGGCTCTGAAGCTTTCTTT

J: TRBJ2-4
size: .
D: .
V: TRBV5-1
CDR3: CASSSYSPVGNIQYF
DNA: TGCGCCAGCAGCTCCTATTCCCCGGTCGGAAACATTCAGTACTTC

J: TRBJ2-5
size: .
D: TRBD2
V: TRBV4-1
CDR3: CASSYVPGLAGSGSYSGETQYF
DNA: TGCGCCAGCAGCTACGTACCGGGACTAGCGGGATCTGGGTCGTATAGTGGAGAGACCCAGTACTTC

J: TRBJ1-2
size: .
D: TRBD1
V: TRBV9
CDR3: CASSYSGGPTNGYTF
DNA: TGTGCCAGCAGCTATTCAGGGGGCCCCACAAATGGCTACACCTTC

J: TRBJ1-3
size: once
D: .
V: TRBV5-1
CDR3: CASRKGDSASGNTIYF
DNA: TGCGCCAGCAGGAAAGGGGACTCGGCCTCTGGAAACACCATATATTTT

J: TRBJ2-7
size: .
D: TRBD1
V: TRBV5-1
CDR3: CASSLRTGAYEQYF
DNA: TGCGCCAGCAGCCTAAGAACAGGGGCCTACGAGCAGTACTTC

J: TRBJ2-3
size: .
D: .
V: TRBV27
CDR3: CASSFMTTDTQYF
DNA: TGTGCCAGCAGTTTTATGACTACAGATACGCAGTATTTT

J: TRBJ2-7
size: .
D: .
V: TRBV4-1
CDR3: CASSQDQANYEQYF
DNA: TGCGCCAGCAGCCAAGATCAGGCCAACTACGAGCAGTACTTC

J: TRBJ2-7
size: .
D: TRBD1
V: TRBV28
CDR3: CASSTAGRTGPGSYEQYF
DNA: TGTGCCAGCAGTACCGCGGGGAGGACAGGGCCCGGCTCCTACGAGCAGTACTTC

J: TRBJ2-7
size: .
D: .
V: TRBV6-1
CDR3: CASSEERRETYEQYF
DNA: TGTGCCAGCAGTGAGGAGAGACGGGAGACCTACGAGCAGTACTTC

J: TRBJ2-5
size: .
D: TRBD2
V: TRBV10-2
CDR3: CASSGGRRGATQYF
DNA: TGCGCCAGCAGTGGGGGTCGGCGGGGGGCTACCCAGTACTTC

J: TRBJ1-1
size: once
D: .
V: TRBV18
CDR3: CASSPPDRDEAFF
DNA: TGTGCCAGCTCACCACCGGACAGAGATGAAGCTTTCTTT

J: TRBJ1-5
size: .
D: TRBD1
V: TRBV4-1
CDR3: CASSQDSQGNQPQHF
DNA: TGCGCCAGCAGCCAAGATTCACAGGGGAATCAGCCCCAGCATTTT

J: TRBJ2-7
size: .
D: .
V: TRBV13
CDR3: CASSSTLSSYEQYF
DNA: TGTGCCAGCAGCTCTACCTTAAGCTCCTACGAGCAGTACTTC

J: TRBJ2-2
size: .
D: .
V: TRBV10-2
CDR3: CATYEWGQLANTGELFF
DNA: TGCGCCACTTACGAGTGGGGCCAGCTCGCGAACACCGGGGAGCTGTTTTTT

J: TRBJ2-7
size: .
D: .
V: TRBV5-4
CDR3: CASSNLNEQYF
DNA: TGTGCCAGCAGCAATTTAAACGAGCAGTACTTC

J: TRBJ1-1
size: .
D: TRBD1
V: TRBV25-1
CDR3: CASATGVNTEAFF
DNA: TGTGCCAGCGCTACAGGGGTGAACACTGAAGCTTTCTTT

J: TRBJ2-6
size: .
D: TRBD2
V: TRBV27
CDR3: CASSSPSGRDSGANVLTF
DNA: TGTGCCAGCAGTTCCCCTAGCGGGAGGGACTCTGGGGCCAACGTCCTGACTTTC

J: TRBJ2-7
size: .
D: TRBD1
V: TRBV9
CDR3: CASSDTGGSSYEQYF
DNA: TGTGCCAGCAGCGATACAGGGGGGTCCTCCTACGAGCAGTACTTC

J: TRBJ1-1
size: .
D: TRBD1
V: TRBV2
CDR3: CASSPQGGGNTEAFF
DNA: TGTGCCAGCAGCCCCCAGGGGGGAGGGAACACTGAAGCTTTCTTT

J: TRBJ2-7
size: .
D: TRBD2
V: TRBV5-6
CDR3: CASRNWGDTGGPHEQYF
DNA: TGTGCCAGCAGAAATTGGGGTGATACGGGAGGGCCCCACGAGCAGTACTTC

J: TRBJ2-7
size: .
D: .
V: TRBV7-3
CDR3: CASSLGLALDEQYF
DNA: TGTGCCAGCAGCTTAGGGCTAGCTCTAGACGAGCAGTACTTC

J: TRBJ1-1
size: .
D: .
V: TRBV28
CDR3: CASTMRNTEAFF
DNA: TGTGCCAGCACCATGAGGAACACTGAAGCTTTCTTT

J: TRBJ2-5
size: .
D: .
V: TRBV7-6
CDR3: CASSLLDSKETQYF
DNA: TGTGCCAGCAGCTTACTGGACAGCAAAGAGACCCAGTACTTC

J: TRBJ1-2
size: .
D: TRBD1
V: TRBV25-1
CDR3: CATGTGVVYTF
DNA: TGTGCCACCGGGACAGGGGTGGTCTACACCTTC